This T cell receptor (beta chain) was sequenced in a study of CD8+CD57+ T cells in acquired aplastic anemia. As for the study in general: Sorted CD4+ and CD8+ cells yielded 3.2 ug of DNA on average.

The use of genomic DNA as template underpinned the TCR beta VDJ and CDR3 profiling. TCRdb redid the calling of the reads with MiXCR, one entry per CDR3 protein. This table holds more than 150,000 distinct CDR3 sequences, around half found once. The table lists this clonotype with many counts. Its specificity is unknown. Study observations and caveats: Found in both controls and patients were almost 30 CD8+ CDR3 sequences.

The sequenced patients had an expansion of CD8+CD57+ cells seen by flow cytometry. Each of the patients presented with severe acquired aplastic anemia. V was pared by 3 bases and J by 3 bases, with 6 bases of the junction left unmatched. The CDR3 contains 16 residues. Germline V gene lookup returns CDR1 DFQATT and CDR2 SNEGSKA (reference sequence). This TCR came from a human donor with aplastic anemia. Source material: sorted CD4+, CD8+, or CD8+CD57+ T cells (not recorded which) from PBMCs. V gene TRBV20-1 combines with J gene TRBJ2-5; 14 nucleotides match TRBD2. The CDR3 nucleotides are TGCAGTGCTAGGGGACTAGCGGGAGTCGGAGAAGAGACCCAGTACTTC. Translating it yields CSARGLAGVGEETQYF.